A single sample gave rise to the 29 T cell receptor beta chains below, sequenced in a study of blood T cell repertoires in COVID-19 (TCRdb year 2020). Libraries were constructed by the immunoSEQ multiplex PCR assay. Entries here come from immuneACCESS through TCRdb and include only in-frame sequences with V and J called. Some clones fail to appear in such tables; in the studies checked, an unresolved V gene covers under half of the shortfall, and the cause of the remainder is unknown. The sample table holds about 110,000 clones, of which 88% were seen once. The top ten constitute 2% to 3% of the sample. Sequenced material: peripheral blood. The source of these receptors is a human donor in a cohort sampled during active COVID-19.

The chain has TRBV19 and TRBJ1-2, with 8 bases lining up with TRBD1. This CDR3 has 13 amino acids. Trimming cost V 1 base and J 7 bases; bases outside gene matches: 2. Germline V gene data show CDR1 as LNHDA and CDR2 as SQIVND (reference sequence). CDR3 DNA sequence: TGTGCCAGTAGTATAGGGACAGGGATTGGCTACACCTTC. This codes for CASSIGTGIGYTF.

V usage is TRBV13 and J usage is TRBJ2-3, with D perhaps TRBD2 (6 bases). V dropped 6 bases and J dropped 2 bases, with 12 bases sitting between them. Per germline, CDR1 PRHDT and CDR2 FYEKMQ (reference sequence). The CDR3 contains 14 residues. The CDR3 reads CASRGGSPTDTQYF. The CDR3, as DNA: TGTGCCAGCAGGGGGGGTAGCCCCACAGATACGCAGTATTTT.

The V call is TRBV2, the J call TRBJ1-5; possible D gene TRBD1, 5 bases. The germline V gene encodes CDR1 SNHLY and CDR2 FYNNEI. Trimming pared 8 bases from V and 3 bases from J, leaving 11 bases between. The CDR3 runs to 13 residues. The CDR3 loop is CASVGRVNQPQHF. CDR3 DNA: TGTGCCAGCGTGGGCAGGGTCAATCAGCCCCAGCATTTT. The full variable domain, completed using reference TRBV2 and TRBJ1-5, is EPEVTQTPSHQVTQMGQEVILRCVPISNHLYFYWYRQILGQKVEFLVSFYNNEISEKSEIFDDQFSVERPDGSNFTLKIRSTKLEDSAMYFCASVGRVNQPQHFGDGTRLSIL.

V usage is TRBV5-1 and J usage is TRBJ2-1, with 9 bases fitting TRBD2. The CDR3 has 16 amino acids. J gave up 2 bases and V 2 bases, and 5 bases lay outside the gene matches. Per germline, CDR1 SGHRS and CDR2 YFSETQ. CDR3 sequence (DNA): TGCGCCAGCAGCTTTTCGACTAGCGGAGCCTACAATGAGCAGTTCTTC. It codes for CASSFSTSGAYNEQFF.

The gene calls are TRBV2 and TRBJ1-1; D gene unclear. The germline V and J ends were trimmed by 6 bases and 1 base, with 15 bases remaining between them. The CDR3 totals 15 residues. Germline CDR1 is SNHLY and CDR2 is FYNNEI. For the CDR3, the DNA is TGTGCCAGCAGCCAAGGGAGGAGTTGGAACACTGAAGCTTTCTTT. Protein sequence: CASSQGRSWNTEAFF. Full variable domain (missing parts from reference TRBV2 and TRBJ1-1): EPEVTQTPSHQVTQMGQEVILRCVPISNHLYFYWYRQILGQKVEFLVSFYNNEISEKSEIFDDQFSVERPDGSNFTLKIRSTKLEDSAMYFCASSQGRSWNTEAFFGQGTRLTVV.

This clone appeared a few times. CDR3 loop: CARSLRSGTERMVADNEQFF. The CDR3 DNA reads TGTGCCAGAAGCTTACGCTCCGGGACAGAACGGATGGTGGCGGACAATGAGCAGTTCTTC. V and J are TRBV5-3 and TRBJ2-1, with 7 bases aligning to TRBD1. TRBV5-3 is an ORF for which the function is uncertain. The CDR3 covers 20 residues. J was trimmed by 5 bases and V by 2 bases; bases with no gene match: 22.

The chain carries TRBV6-5 and TRBJ2-5; 7 positions match TRBD1. CDR3 length: 14 amino acids. Germline loops: CDR1 MNHEY, CDR2 SVGAGI. V gave up 5 bases and J gave up 4 bases; unmatched junction bases: 7. DNA for the CDR3: TGTGCCAGCAGTCAAAGACAGGGCCGAGAGACCCAGTACTTC. This encodes CASSQRQGRETQYF.

The V call is TRBV27, the J call TRBJ1-1, with D perhaps TRBD1 (5 bases). V was clipped by 8 bases and J by 1 base, with 14 bases between them. The germline CDR1 and CDR2 sequences are MNHEY and SMNVEV (reference sequence). The CDR3 is 14 residues long. The DNA of the CDR3 is TGTGCCAGCCGCACCTCAACAGGGAACACTGAAGCTTTCTTT. It translates to CASRTSTGNTEAFF.

The chain recombines TRBV5-1 with TRBJ1-5; D is ambiguous. The CDR3 runs 13 residues. V was shortened by 1 base and J by 5 bases, with 7 bases between the two germline ends. CDR1 and CDR2 (germline): SGHRS, YFSETQ. The DNA of the CDR3 is TGCGCCAGCAGCTTGTGGCAGGATCAGCCCCAGCATTTT. As protein: CASSLWQDQPQHF.

The CDR3 nucleotides are TGTGCCAGTAGCTTGGGACAGGGGAGCAATCAGCCCCAGCATTTT. Translation gives CASSLGQGSNQPQHF. The chain carries TRBV19 and TRBJ1-5, with 10 bases aligning to TRBD1. The CDR3 loop spans 15 amino acids. V was clipped by 6 bases and J by 1 base; unmatched bases: 3. The germline gives CDR1 LNHDA, CDR2 SQIVND (reference sequence).

This chain links TRBV24-1 with TRBJ2-1; D might be TRBD2 (5 bases). V was shortened by 4 bases and J by 1 base, with 7 bases between the two germline ends. The V gene's germline CDR1 is KGHDR and CDR2 SFDVKD. This CDR3 is 14 amino acids long. This CDR3 reads CATSESGSYNEQFF. In nucleotides, the CDR3 is TGTGCCACCAGTGAGAGCGGTTCCTACAATGAGCAGTTCTTC.

The chain has TRBV5-1 and TRBJ1-4; the D is unclear. Germline CDR1 SGHRS, CDR2 YFSETQ. The V end was cut by 4 bases, the J end by 4 bases, with 11 bases between. The CDR3 extends over 14 amino acids. CDR3 sequence: CASSPRRVNEKLFF. The DNA of the CDR3 is TGCGCCAGCAGCCCCCGGAGAGTTAATGAAAAACTGTTTTTT.

This clone was seen a few times. This chain uses TRBV30 with TRBJ1-2; D is ambiguous. The V and J ends lost 5 bases and 1 base respectively, with 14 bases between them. CDR1 and CDR2 from the germline V gene are GTSNPN and SVGIG (reference sequence). The CDR3 totals 14 residues. CDR3 DNA: TGTGCCTGGCTCCCGGGGATCCTTAACTATGGCTACACCTTC. Amino acid sequence: CAWLPGILNYGYTF.

The J gene is TRBJ1-2, the V gene TRBV5-1, with TRBD1 matching over 9 bases. CDR3 size: 14 residues. Looked up from germline, CDR1 is SGHRS and CDR2 is YFSETQ. The J segment lost 5 bases and the V segment lost 2 bases, leaving 4 bases of the junction unmatched. Here the CDR3 DNA reads TGCGCCAGCAGCTTTGGGGACAGGGAATATGGCTACACCTTC. Translating it yields CASSFGDREYGYTF.

The J gene is TRBJ1-1, the V gene TRBV5-1; D is unclear. CDR3 length: 14 amino acids. The ends were cut back, 2 bases at V and 6 bases at J, with 14 bases in the middle. The germline gives CDR1 SGHRS, CDR2 YFSETQ. CDR3 region: CASSFRASGAEAFF. In nucleotides, the CDR3 is TGCGCCAGCAGCTTTAGGGCCTCCGGGGCTGAAGCTTTCTTT.

The chain has TRBV2 and TRBJ2-5, with TRBD1 matching 7 bases. Germline-derived CDR1 and CDR2 are SNHLY and FYNNEI. This CDR3 has 15 residues. J was trimmed by 4 bases and V by 6 bases; bases with no gene match: 11. The DNA of the CDR3 is TGTGCCAGCAGCCGAAGACAGGGTCGTGCAGAGACCCAGTACTTC. Translated, it gives CASSRRQGRAETQYF.

This clone was observed once. The rearrangement links TRBV28 to TRBJ2-6; no clear D. The germline V gene encodes CDR1 MDHEN and CDR2 SYDVKM. The CDR3 sequence is 20 residues long. Trimming removed 8 bases from V and 0 bases from J, with 26 bases in between. CDR3 in amino acids: CASCPRMIRIQTSGANVLTF. DNA of the CDR3: TGTGCCAGCTGCCCGAGGATGATCCGTATACAAACCTCTGGGGCCAACGTCCTGACTTTC.

The CDR3 nucleotides are TGTGCCAGTAGGCAGACAGGGGGTAACTACGAGCAGTACTTC. It is translated as CASRQTGGNYEQYF. The chain employs TRBV19 and TRBJ2-7; 9 bases are shared with TRBD1. The length of the CDR3 is 14 residues. The ends lost 6 bases at V and 3 bases at J; junction bases unmatched: 6. Looked up from germline, CDR1 is LNHDA and CDR2 is SQIVND (reference sequence).

CDR3 DNA: TGTGCCAGCAGCGTGACAACGATGAACACTGAAGCTTTCTTT. This sequence encodes CASSVTTMNTEAFF. The J gene is TRBJ1-1, the V gene TRBV7-8; D unclear. V was pared by 5 bases and J by 0 bases, with 10 bases between. CDR1 and CDR2 (germline): SGHVS, FQNEAQ. The CDR3 runs to 14 residues. The variable domain in full, with the rest retrieved from reference TRBV7-8 and TRBJ1-1, is GAGVSQSPRYKVAKRGQDVALRCDPISGHVSLFWYQQALGQGPEFLTYFQNEAQLDKSGLPSDRFFAERPEGSVSTLKIQRTQQEDSAVYLCASSVTTMNTEAFFGQGTRLTVV.

This clone was picked up one time. This rearrangement joins TRBV9 to TRBJ2-7; maybe TRBD2 (6 bases). The germline V and J ends were trimmed by 3 bases and 5 bases, with 15 bases remaining between them. Germline values: CDR1 SGDLS, CDR2 YYNGEE. The CDR3 totals 14 residues. The CDR3 region is CASSGRDSSNEQYF. CDR3 DNA: TGTGCCAGCAGCGGACGGGACTCTTCGAACGAGCAGTACTTC.

J is TRBJ2-1 and V is TRBV6-5, with 9 nucleotides matching TRBD2. The CDR3 totals 16 residues. V trimming: 4 bases; J trimming: 3 bases; junction bases outside the gene matches: 7. Germline CDR1 MNHEY, CDR2 SVGAGI. CDR3 loop: CASSSPGTSIYNEQFF. CDR3 DNA sequence: TGTGCCAGCAGTTCCCCGGGGACTAGCATCTACAATGAGCAGTTCTTC.

The V and J genes are TRBV11-2 and TRBJ1-2, with 7 bases that match TRBD1. V lost 4 bases and J lost 2; bases outside the gene matches: 4. In germline, CDR1 is SGHAT, CDR2 FQNNGV. The CDR3 is 14 amino acids. CDR3 bases: TGTGCCAGCAGCTCCCCAGGGGGAAACTATGGCTACACCTTC. Amino acids: CASSSPGGNYGYTF.

The chain has TRBV5-1 and TRBJ2-3, with 9 bases that match TRBD1. There are 15 residues in the CDR3. Trimming cost V 4 bases and J 6 bases; bases outside gene matches: 9. Germline CDR1 is SGHRS and CDR2 is YFSETQ. CDR3: CASSLPGQGVDTQYF. CDR3 nucleotides: TGCGCCAGCAGCCTTCCGGGACAGGGAGTGGATACGCAGTATTTT.

The gene calls are TRBV5-5 and TRBJ1-1; TRBD1 might be the D (6 bases). The CDR3 is made up of 14 amino acids. Germline V CDR1 and CDR2: SGHKS, YYEKEE (reference sequence). The V end lost 2 bases, the J end lost 0 bases, and 8 bases lay between the germline ends. In nucleotides, the CDR3 is TGTGCCAGCAGCTTCGGGGGGCTGAACACTGAAGCTTTCTTT. It yields the protein CASSFGGLNTEAFF.

The rearrangement uses TRBV7-9 and TRBJ2-2, with 9 bases matching TRBD1. Per germline, CDR1 SEHNR and CDR2 FQNEAQ (reference sequence). V trimming: 6 bases; J trimming: 0 bases; junction bases outside the gene matches: 5. The CDR3 extends over 16 amino acids. The CDR3 loop is CASSSGTGTNTGELFF. DNA for the CDR3: TGTGCCAGCAGTTCCGGGACAGGGACGAACACCGGGGAGCTGTTTTTT.

The V and J genes are TRBV19 and TRBJ2-2; no firm D call. The CDR3 is 15 residues long. The germline CDR1 and CDR2 sequences are LNHDA and SQIVND (reference sequence). V lost 4 bases to trimming and J lost 1 base, with 10 bases between them. CDR3 DNA: TGTGCCAGTAGTAAGTCAGGCCAGAACACCGGGGAGCTGTTTTTT. Translating gives CASSKSGQNTGELFF.

This clone occurred once. The sample carries other DNA sequences with the same CDR3. The chain recombines TRBV9 with TRBJ2-3; tentative D call: TRBD2 (5 bases). Germline V CDR1 and CDR2: SGDLS, YYNGEE. CDR3 length equals 13 residues. Deletions cut 2 bases from V and 3 bases from J, with 7 bases between. The CDR3 nucleotides are TGTGCCAGCAGCGTGGGAGATACAGATACGCAGTATTTT. Protein: CASSVGDTDTQYF.

This chain links TRBV7-3 with TRBJ2-1; 11 nucleotides align to TRBD2. Germline lookup yields CDR1 SGHTA and CDR2 FQGTGA. Germline trimming cut 5 bases from V and 3 bases from J; bases unmatched to any gene: 3. This CDR3 is 15 amino acids long. This chain's CDR3 is CASSRTSGHYNEQFF. The CDR3 DNA sequence: TGTGCCAGCAGCCGGACTAGCGGGCACTACAATGAGCAGTTCTTC. The whole variable domain, remainder taken from reference TRBV7-3 and TRBJ2-1, is GAGVSQTPSNKVTEKGKYVELRCDPISGHTALYWYRQSLGQGPEFLIYFQGTGAADDSGLPNDRFFAVRPEGSVSTLKIQRTERGDSAVYLCASSRTSGHYNEQFFGPGTRLTVL.

This chain links TRBV6-5 with TRBJ1-2; TRBD1 might be the D (6 bases). The V end was cut by 5 bases, the J end by 0 bases, with 13 bases between. CDR1 MNHEY and CDR2 SVGAGI come from the germline V gene. The CDR3 has 15 residues. In nucleotides, the CDR3 is TGTGCCAGCAGTCGGACAGAAGCCTCTAACTATGGCTACACCTTC. Its protein product is CASSRTEASNYGYTF.